This TCR beta chain was profiled in a study of blood T cell repertoires in COVID-19. Turning to the study itself: Researchers got acute and convalescent COVID-19 samples from the United States, Italy and Spain.

The assay was immunoSEQ multiplex PCR, and TCRdb's table has in-frame clones only and misses some. The profile shows approximately 400,000 clones, 80% to 90% of them singletons. V lost 1 base and J lost 1; bases outside the gene matches: 4. Germline V gene data show CDR1 as SGHDT and CDR2 as YYEEEE. The CDR3 runs 15 residues. This receptor was identified in a man aged 40-55 years with acute or convalescent COVID-19. The chain couples TRBV5-6 to TRBJ1-2, with 7 bases matching TRBD1. The sequencing sample was made of peripheral blood. CDR3 loop: CASSLPGTVNYGYTF. For the CDR3, the DNA is TGTGCCAGCAGCTTGCCCGGGACAGTTAACTATGGCTACACCTTC. Full variable domain (missing parts from reference TRBV5-6 and TRBJ1-2): DAGVTQSPTHLIKTRGQQVTLRCSPKSGHDTVSWYQQALGQGPQFIFQYYEEEERQRGNFPDRFSGHQFPNYSSELNVNALLLGDSALYLCASSLPGTVNYGYTFGSGTRLTVV.